These 18 T cell receptor beta chains share one sample of origin, sequenced in a study of blood T cell repertoires in COVID-19. Only in-frame clones appear in the TCRdb table, and some are missing; sequencing was by immunoSEQ multiplex PCR. The table has just over 200,000 clones, roughly 75% seen once; the top ten hold roughly 6%. What was sequenced was peripheral blood. These receptors were collected from a woman aged 70 to 79 with acute or convalescent COVID-19.

This clone was seen more than once but under ten times. The chain uses TRBV7-2 and TRBJ2-7; D unresolved. CDR3 length equals 13 residues. The germline V gene encodes CDR1 SGHTA and CDR2 FQGNSA. With 1 base removed from V and 2 bases from J, the gap between germline ends came to 6 bases. DNA of the CDR3: TGTGCCAGCAGCTTAGACAGACCCTACGAGCAGTACTTC. Its translation: CASSLDRPYEQYF.

J is TRBJ1-5 and V is TRBV5-5; 7 nucleotides agree with TRBD1. Germline CDR1 SGHKS, CDR2 YYEKEE (reference sequence). The CDR3 sequence is 14 residues long. Losses at the gene ends were 4 bases for V and 1 base for J; bases not matched to a gene: 2. This chain's CDR3 is CASSTGVSNQPQHF. The CDR3 DNA is TGTGCCAGCAGCACAGGGGTAAGCAATCAGCCCCAGCATTTT.

The chain is built from TRBV5-6 and TRBJ1-1; D is uncertain. V gave up 3 bases and J gave up 1 base, with 16 bases separating them. CDR3 size: 16 residues. CDR1 and CDR2 (germline): SGHDT, YYEEEE. The CDR3 here is CASSSLGGFQNTEAFF. In DNA, the CDR3 is TGTGCCAGCAGCTCCCTTGGCGGGTTCCAGAACACTGAAGCTTTCTTT.

The chain is built from TRBV4-1 and TRBJ1-4; TRBD1 matches at 11 bases. This CDR3 contains 16 residues. J lost 9 bases, V lost 2 bases, and 8 bases had no gene match. CDR1 and CDR2 from the germline V gene are MGHRA and YSYEKL. The CDR3 here is CASSQQWTGGGKKLFF. CDR3 in DNA: TGCGCCAGCAGCCAACAGTGGACAGGGGGCGGGAAAAAACTGTTTTTT.

The gene calls are TRBV19 and TRBJ2-1; D may be TRBD1 (5 bases). Germline CDR1 LNHDA, CDR2 SQIVND (reference sequence). This CDR3 region has 11 residues. The V end lost 5 bases, the J end lost 9 bases, and 8 bases lay between the germline ends. Here the CDR3 reads CASSADSEQFF. DNA for the CDR3: TGTGCCAGTAGTGCAGACAGTGAGCAGTTCTTC.

The V gene is TRBV19, the J gene TRBJ1-1; D uncertain. The ends were cut back, 3 bases at V and 0 bases at J, with 5 bases in the middle. Per germline, CDR1 LNHDA and CDR2 SQIVND (reference sequence). The CDR3 extends over 13 amino acids. CDR3 DNA sequence: TGTGCCAGTAGTATTGGAGTGAACACTGAAGCTTTCTTT. Its translation: CASSIGVNTEAFF.

J is TRBJ2-1 and V is TRBV27; 10 bases match TRBD1. The CDR3 length is 15 residues. V dropped 5 bases and J dropped 7; count of bases not matched to a gene: 8. Germline CDR1 reads MNHEY; CDR2 reads SMNVEV (reference sequence). The CDR3 loop reads CASSQRTGGENEQFF. The CDR3, as DNA: TGTGCCAGCAGTCAGAGGACAGGGGGAGAGAATGAGCAGTTCTTC.

The chain couples TRBV5-1 to TRBJ2-5, with 7 bases identical to TRBD1. The CDR3 is 15 residues long. Germline V gene sequence: CDR1 SGHRS, CDR2 YFSETQ. Trimming removed 4 bases from V and 1 base from J; junction bases left unmatched: 7. CDR3 sequence: CASSGMGQIQETQYF. The CDR3 nucleotides are TGCGCCAGCAGCGGAATGGGACAGATCCAAGAGACCCAGTACTTC.

The V and J genes are TRBV5-1 and TRBJ2-3; TRBD2 matches 7 bases. CDR3 length: 15 residues. J gave up 2 bases and V 6 bases, and 9 bases lay outside the gene matches. Germline CDR1 and CDR2: SGHRS and YFSETQ. The DNA of the CDR3 is TGCGCCAGCACTCAAGAGGGAGGGTTCACAGATACGCAGTATTTT. This gives the protein CASTQEGGFTDTQYF.

The chain joins TRBV24-1 to TRBJ2-7; D perhaps matches TRBD2 (6 bases). Germline CDR1 KGHDR, CDR2 SFDVKD. The V end was cut by 5 bases, the J end by 6 bases, with 7 bases between. This CDR3 contains 11 residues. In DNA, the CDR3 is TGTGCCACCAGTGTGGGAGGCGAGCAGTACTTC. It specifies CATSVGGEQYF.

This sequence joins TRBV5-4 and TRBJ2-3; TRBD2 agrees at 9 bases. Per germline, CDR1 SGHNT and CDR2 YYREEE (reference sequence). The CDR3 spans 14 residues. Unmatched junction bases numbered 1, after V lost 4 bases and J lost 1 base. In DNA form, the CDR3 reads TGTGCCAGCAGCCGGACTAGCGGCACAGATACGCAGTATTTT. The encoded protein is CASSRTSGTDTQYF.

The chain uses TRBV7-2 and TRBJ2-7; 7 bases align to TRBD2. Unmatched junction bases numbered 5, after V lost 2 bases and J lost 4 bases. The CDR3 extends over 14 amino acids. Germline V gene sequence: CDR1 SGHTA, CDR2 FQGNSA. CDR3 protein: CASSLTMGGYEQYF. The CDR3 bases are TGTGCCAGCAGCTTAACGATGGGAGGGTACGAGCAGTACTTC.

V usage is TRBV6-1 and J usage is TRBJ1-6; D is ambiguous. This CDR3 contains 13 residues. Per germline, CDR1 MNHNS and CDR2 SASEGT. Between the trimmed V and J ends, which lost 2 bases and 7 bases, there was a span of 6 bases. The CDR3 nucleotides are TGTGCCAGCAGTGAAATAGTGAATTCACCCCTCCACTTT. Protein: CASSEIVNSPLHF.

The chain carries TRBV5-1 and TRBJ2-1; the match to TRBD2 covers 10 bases. The J segment lost 5 bases and the V segment lost 4 bases, leaving 6 bases of the junction unmatched. The germline V gene has CDR1 SGHRS and CDR2 YFSETQ. The CDR3 covers 15 residues. The CDR3 DNA reads as TGCGCCAGCAGCCACACTAGCGGGACAGACAATGAGCAGTTCTTC. Its translation: CASSHTSGTDNEQFF.

The chain joins TRBV2 to TRBJ2-1; 7 nucleotides line up with TRBD2. CDR1 is SNHLY, CDR2 FYNNEI, per germline. The V segment lost 7 bases and the J segment 8 bases; nucleotides outside the gene matches: 11. This CDR3 has 14 residues. The CDR3 nucleotides are TGTGCCAGCAACCGGGACGGGACTACCTATGAGCAGTTCTTC. Amino acid sequence: CASNRDGTTYEQFF. Looking up the rest from reference TRBV2 and TRBJ2-1 gives the full variable domain: EPEVTQTPSHQVTQMGQEVILRCVPISNHLYFYWYRQILGQKVEFLVSFYNNEISEKSEIFDDQFSVERPDGSNFTLKIRSTKLEDSAMYFCASNRDGTTYEQFFGPGTRLTVL.

The chain is built from TRBV5-1 and TRBJ2-7; D may be TRBD2 (6 bases). The CDR3 has 15 amino acids. Trimming took 0 bases from V and 3 from J, leaving 13 bases between them. Germline CDR1 and CDR2: SGHRS and YFSETQ. The CDR3 reads CASSLAGRDLYEQYF. In DNA, the CDR3 is TGCGCCAGCAGCTTGGCGGGGCGGGACCTCTACGAGCAGTACTTC.

This chain joins TRBV11-3 and TRBJ2-3; D may be TRBD1 (6 bases). The CDR3 consists of 14 residues. Looked up from germline, CDR1 is SGHNT and CDR2 is YENEEA. V was pared by 4 bases and J by 3 bases, with 11 bases between. DNA for the CDR3: TGTGCCAGCAGCTCTCGGACAGAGACAGATACGCAGTATTTT. This gives the protein CASSSRTETDTQYF.

V gene TRBV7-9 combines with J gene TRBJ1-2; D is undetermined. This CDR3 contains 18 residues. CDR1 is SEHNR and CDR2 is FQNEAQ in the germline V gene (reference sequence). The V end was cut by 0 bases, the J end by 7 bases, with 24 bases between. CDR3 amino acids: CASSLALTSLKLPGGYTF. The CDR3 DNA reads TGTGCCAGCAGCTTAGCGCTAACCAGCCTAAAGCTTCCGGGTGGCTACACCTTC.